The source of this T cell receptor (beta chain) is a study of technical replicates of blood from a few donors (dated by TCRdb to the late 2010s). V was cut back by 0 bases and J by 3 bases, leaving a gap of 6 bases between them. Inclusive of the bounding cysteine and phenylalanine, the CDR3 is 13 residues long. This entry keeps only the CDR3 DNA: 39 bases, framed from base 1. CDR1 SEHNR and CDR2 FQNEAQ were looked up in the germline V gene (reference sequence). The library was made by the immunoSEQ multiplex PCR assay. Not all clones reach the TCRdb copy of this immuneACCESS table, which keeps in-frame sequences only. Checked studies attribute under half of the gap to unresolved V genes and leave the rest unexplained. The sample includes several thousand clones, with under 90% observed a single time. The ten largest clonotypes hold roughly an eighth of the sample. Notes on this clone: Its antigen remains unidentified. Within one base of it there is no much larger clone, and no base qualities were kept.

Sequences were obtained from PBMCs. The TCR was taken from a human donor in good health. The rearranged segments are TRBV7-9 and TRBJ2-7; the D gene cannot be named for sure. Here the CDR3 is given as CASSLAASYEQYF. The base sequence is TGTGCCAGCAGCTTAGCGGCCAGCTACGAGCAGTACTTC.